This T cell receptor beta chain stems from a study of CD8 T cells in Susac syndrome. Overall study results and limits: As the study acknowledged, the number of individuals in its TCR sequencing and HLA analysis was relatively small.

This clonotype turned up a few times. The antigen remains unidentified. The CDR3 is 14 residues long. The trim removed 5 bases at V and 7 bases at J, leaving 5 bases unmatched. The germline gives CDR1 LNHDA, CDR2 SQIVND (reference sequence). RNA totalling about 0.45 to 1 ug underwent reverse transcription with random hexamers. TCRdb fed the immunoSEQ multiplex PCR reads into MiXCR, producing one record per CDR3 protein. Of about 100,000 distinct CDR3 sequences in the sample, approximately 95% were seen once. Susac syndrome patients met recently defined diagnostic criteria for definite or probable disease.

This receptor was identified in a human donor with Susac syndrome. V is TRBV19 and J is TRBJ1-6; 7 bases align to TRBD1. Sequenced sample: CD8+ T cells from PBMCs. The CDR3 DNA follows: TGTGCCAGTAGTGGCGGACAGGTGAATTCACCCCTCCACTTT. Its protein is CASSGGQVNSPLHF.